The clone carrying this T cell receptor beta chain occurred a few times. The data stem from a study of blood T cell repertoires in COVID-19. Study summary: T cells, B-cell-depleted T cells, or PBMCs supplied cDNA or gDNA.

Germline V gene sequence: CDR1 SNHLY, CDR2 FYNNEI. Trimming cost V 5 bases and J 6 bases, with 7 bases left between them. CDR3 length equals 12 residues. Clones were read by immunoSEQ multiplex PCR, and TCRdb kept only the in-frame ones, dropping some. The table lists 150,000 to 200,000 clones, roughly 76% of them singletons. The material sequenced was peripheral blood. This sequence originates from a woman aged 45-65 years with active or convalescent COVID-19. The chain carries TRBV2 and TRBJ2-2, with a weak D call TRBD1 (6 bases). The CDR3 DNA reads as TGTGCCAGCAGTCGACAGGCCGGGGAGCTGTTTTTT. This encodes CASSRQAGELFF. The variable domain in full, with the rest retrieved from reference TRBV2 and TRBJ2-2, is EPEVTQTPSHQVTQMGQEVILRCVPISNHLYFYWYRQILGQKVEFLVSFYNNEISEKSEIFDDQFSVERPDGSNFTLKIRSTKLEDSAMYFCASSRQAGELFFGEGSRLTVL.